This is a list of T cell receptor beta chains from one sample in a study of cytomegalovirus exposure and HLA in healthy donors. Only in-frame clones appear in the TCRdb table, and some are missing; sequencing was by immunoSEQ multiplex PCR. The sample shows some 170,000 clones, around 82% of them seen only once. Sequencing input: PBMCs. The receptors were sampled from a man aged 50-59 years in good health and CMV-seropositive. Both conserved end residues are trimmed from each CDR3. Each record gives: D gene, J gene, CDR3 length, V gene, CDR3 protein. D genes are given only for firm matches.

TRBD1 TRBJ1-1 12 TRBV5-4 ASTMGQGNTEAF
- TRBJ1-2 11 TRBV29-1 SVRGGDNYGYT
- TRBJ1-1 12 TRBV6-5 ASSYSQGDTEAF
TRBD1 TRBJ1-5 15 TRBV6-1 ASSEWGGQGVVGPQH
TRBD1 TRBJ1-2 14 TRBV2 ASSVAGTGIDYGYT
TRBD2 TRBJ2-5 15 TRBV4-2 ASSQEVAGGVGETQY
TRBD2 TRBJ2-3 11 TRBV11-3 ASSFTSGGTQY
- TRBJ1-3 13 TRBV27 ASSLGPSLGNTIY
- TRBJ1-2 10 TRBV25-1 ASRGTSHGYT
TRBD1 TRBJ2-1 11 TRBV7-3 ASSAQGFDEQF
- TRBJ2-3 12 TRBV27 ASSWSRDSDTQY
TRBD2 TRBJ2-5 14 TRBV4-3 ASSQGHAGGPETQY
- TRBJ1-3 12 TRBV15 ATSRGTARNTIY
- TRBJ1-4 12 TRBV6-5 ASSYWRRSEKLF
- TRBJ2-3 14 TRBV7-9 ASSLALGGPTDTQY
- TRBJ1-2 11 TRBV9 ASSEQGTYGYT
TRBD1 TRBJ1-4 13 TRBV4-3 ASSLLRGQGEKLF
- TRBJ2-3 11 TRBV6-5 ASSSQSTDTQY
TRBD2 TRBJ2-1 14 TRBV11-2 ASSLAAGGRRNEQF
TRBD1 TRBJ1-1 13 TRBV7-6 ASSLADRADTEAF
TRBD2 TRBJ2-1 12 TRBV7-3 ASSSGGAYNEQF
- TRBJ2-6 13 TRBV7-3 ASSPDRLGANVLT
- TRBJ2-5 9 TRBV2 ASGPHGTQY
- TRBJ2-3 12 TRBV5-1 ASSLGPSTDTQY
TRBD1 TRBJ1-5 12 TRBV6-5 ASSYRTGDQPQH
TRBD2 TRBJ2-7 12 TRBV7-2 ASSVSGNTYEQY
- TRBJ1-6 12 TRBV5-1 ASSFDSFNSPLH
TRBD1 TRBJ1-2 12 TRBV6-5 ASSRDRVNYGYT
TRBD2 TRBJ2-7 12 TRBV7-9 ASSALAGSYEQY
- TRBJ2-1 13 TRBV25-1 ASSETSRLGNEQF
- TRBJ1-4 13 TRBV5-1 ASSLAGIKSEKLF
TRBD1 TRBJ2-7 12 TRBV28 ASRRQGRTYEQY
- TRBJ1-4 12 TRBV30 AWSVRGVLGKLF
- TRBJ2-7 15 TRBV7-9 ASSFPRGGDATYEQY
TRBD1 TRBJ2-3 16 TRBV5-1 ASSLTPATGTGSDTQY
TRBD1 TRBJ2-5 11 TRBV30 AWRGQGQETQY
TRBD1 TRBJ1-3 13 TRBV25-1 ASTTTGGPGNTIY
TRBD1 TRBJ2-7 11 TRBV29-1 SVRTGEQDEQY
TRBD1 TRBJ1-1 12 TRBV6-1 ASTRQGVQSEAF
TRBD2 TRBJ2-7 16 TRBV10-3 AISADLGLAGGRDEQY
TRBD2 TRBJ2-3 16 TRBV9 ASSAPGSLAGTTDTQY
- TRBJ1-1 12 TRBV5-5 ASSVLGGGTEAF
- TRBJ1-2 12 TRBV30 AWGANLPSYGYT
- TRBJ2-1 12 TRBV11-2 ASSLDTRWDEQF
TRBD1 TRBJ1-5 13 TRBV5-6 ASSLQGASNQPQH
- TRBJ2-7 11 TRBV6-5 ASSHNQGIEQY
TRBD2 TRBJ2-7 14 TRBV7-9 ASSLSVGGPFHEQY
- TRBJ1-4 13 TRBV28 ASRPYGQILEKLF
- TRBJ2-2 12 TRBV6-1 ASSQGIGTGELF
- TRBJ2-3 14 TRBV5-1 ASSHYEGELTDTQY
- TRBJ1-5 12 TRBV30 AWSVWGANQPQH
- TRBJ1-3 14 TRBV10-3 AISNTGPLSGNTIY
TRBD2 TRBJ2-2 10 TRBV7-2 ALAGVSGELF
TRBD2 - 11 TRBV29-1 SAEGRGDSEQY
TRBD2 TRBJ2-2 16 TRBV5-1 ASSSLLTSGINTGELF
- TRBJ1-6 13 TRBV6-1 ASSDKSSYNSPLH
TRBD1 TRBJ2-3 11 TRBV7-3 ASSATQGDTQY
TRBD1 TRBJ2-7 13 TRBV6-5 ASSYRGQGSSGQY
- TRBJ2-7 13 TRBV9 ASSVGGAGPYEQY